The TCR beta chain under discussion was sequenced for a study of shared clonotypes between healthy human individuals. The CDR3 has 14 residues. V shed 3 bases and J 1 base; nucleotides not matched to a gene: 2. Looked up from germline, CDR1 is GTSNPN and CDR2 is SVGIG (reference sequence). Original processing notes: Filtering differed, since immunoSEQ gave only junction sequences and no quality scores. Assay used: immunoSEQ multiplex PCR; TCRdb lists only in-frame clones, some missing. D and trimming were read from the DNA, whereas the V and J calls and clone size are those reported in that table. The sample holds 2 million to 2.5 million clones, more than 90% seen once. Points on this clone: The same CDR3 can be traced to other DNA sequences in this sample.

Every donor was a Caucasian adult from Nashville, Tennessee. The sample taken for sequencing was naive CD4+ T cells sorted from blood. Subset of the sample: CD45RA+ positively selected. The source of this sequence is a man younger than 30 in good health. V usage is TRBV30 and J usage is TRBJ1-3; 8 nucleotides line up with TRBD1. The CDR3 reads CAWRDRGSGNTIYF. Here the CDR3 DNA reads TGTGCCTGGAGAGACAGGGGATCTGGAAACACCATATATTTT.